This TCR beta chain stems from a study of monozygotic twins with inflammatory bowel disease. TCRdb reanalyzed the 5' RACE reads, giving one entry per CDR3 protein sequence and no DNA. The sample yields over 150,000 distinct CDR3 sequences, of which the top ten take up around 2.4%. Blood, roughly 2.5 ml, was drawn per donor. Per germline, CDR1 ENHRY and CDR2 SYGVKD. This CDR3 contains 15 residues. The clonotype originates from a human donor with ulcerative colitis or Crohn's disease, or a healthy co-twin of an affected twin (not recorded which). Sequenced material: blood. The J gene is TRBJ1-1, the V gene TRBV10-3. The CDR3 here is CAITGRRGVDTEAFF.